This TCR beta chain came from a study of blood T cell repertoires in COVID-19. Method: immunoSEQ multiplex PCR; TCRdb's copy keeps in-frame clones and lacks some. The sample shows almost 70,000 clones, 79% of them seen only once. Germline CDR1 and CDR2: LGHDT and YNNKEL (reference sequence). The CDR3 runs 15 residues. Trimming cost V 3 bases and J 3 bases; bases outside gene matches: 4. The sequence derives from a man in his 60s with acute or convalescent COVID-19. Specimen: peripheral blood. The chain employs TRBV3-1 (or the pseudogene TRBV3-2) and TRBJ1-2, with 10 positions matching TRBD1. The CDR3 loop is CASSQGQGRHYGYTF. The CDR3 nucleotides read TGTGCCAGCAGCCAGGGACAGGGGAGACACTATGGCTACACCTTC.